This entry is about one T cell receptor (beta chain). This entry is derived from a study of cytomegalovirus exposure and HLA in healthy donors. The CDR3 runs to 16 residues. CDR1 and CDR2 (germline): SGHRS, YFSETQ. V was trimmed by 0 bases and J by 4 bases, leaving 13 bases between them. Sequencing used immunoSEQ multiplex PCR; TCRdb keeps in-frame clones, though not all of them. The table includes some 110,000 clones, 70% to 90% detected once. The origin of this receptor is a man aged 18-30 years in good health and CMV-seronegative. The chain carries TRBV5-1 and TRBJ2-2; no definite D call. Sequencing input: PBMCs. The CDR3 loop reads CASSLDGSVGTGELFF. In DNA form, the CDR3 reads TGCGCCAGCAGCTTGGACGGAAGCGTGGGCACCGGGGAGCTGTTTTTT.